This T cell receptor (beta chain) emerged from a study of graft-versus-host responses after intestinal transplantation. Study-wide results and caveats: Allografts of patients with graft-donor T cell macrochimerism showed high graft-versus-host to host-versus-graft clone ratios. The marrow of recipients harbored GvH clones, and ileum or blood showed some of them first.

V was pared by 2 bases and J by 3 bases, with 8 bases between. The CDR3 runs 13 residues. Germline V CDR1 and CDR2: MNHEY, SMNVEV (reference sequence). Regarding this clone: Its antigen is currently unknown.

Profiling relied on immunoSEQ multiplex PCR, and the TCRdb table lists in-frame clones only, not all of them. This table holds 77,000 or so clones, 85% to 95% found once. The source of this sequence is a human donor who received an intestinal transplant. Here the sequenced sample was unstimulated CD8+ T cells sorted from spleen or lymph node cells, taken before intestinal transplant. V gene TRBV27 combines with J gene TRBJ2-7; TRBD1 is a possible D gene (5 bases). CDR3 residues: CASSLGRVYEQYF. The DNA of the CDR3 is TGTGCCAGCAGTTTAGGCAGGGTCTACGAGCAGTACTTC.